This TCR beta chain was retrieved from a study of lymphopenia after photon versus proton radiotherapy (dated by TCRdb to about 2019). In terms of the full investigation: The study compared the immunological effects of photon versus proton radiation therapy in patients with gastrointestinal tumors who developed high-grade lymphopenia. The cohort comprised 20 patients with gastrointestinal tumors who received either photon or proton therapy and then developed lymphopenia. The goal of the study was to describe how the two radiation modalities differ in their effects on the immune system. What the work shows at the level of the full study, not this receptor alone: After the lymphocyte count nadir, oligoclonal expansion, especially of CD8+ Temra cells, was observed in photon-treated repertoires, and the drop in diversity was driven by this expansion. The survival association was assessed only in patients who died, and the authors presented better survival with proton therapy as a possibility rather than a demonstrated result. Proton-treated patients stayed relatively stable during treatment, while photon-treated patients lost naive T cells and TCR diversity and gained effector/memory populations. Across the cohort, an inverse correlation was found between a larger post-nadir drop in TCR diversity and overall survival time among patients who died.

From the germline V gene, CDR1 is SGHVS and CDR2 is FNYEAQ. Here V drops 1 base and J drops 0 bases, and the junction holds 2 bases not matched to any gene. The CDR3 measures 15 amino acids from cysteine to phenylalanine. Left in the record is the CDR3 DNA by itself, 45 bases read in frame from the first base. Receptors were amplified or captured by the immunoSEQ multiplex PCR assay. T cell repertoires were profiled by deep sequencing of rearranged TCR beta loci, alongside multiparametric flow cytometry. TCRdb stores this immuneACCESS table with in-frame sequences only. Part of the clones is absent; in the studies checked, under half of the shortfall reflects unresolved V genes, and no reason is known for the rest. Recorded for this sample are 150,000 to 200,000 clones; approximately 91% of them occurred a single time. The top ten hold around 4.5% of the sample. The sample holds one count of this clone. No antigen is known for it. Base qualities are not provided; no much larger clone lies one nucleotide away.

The sequence is built from TRBV7-6 and TRBJ2-7; 8 bases in between match TRBD2. The sequences come from peripheral blood, collected from a patient treated with photon-based radiotherapy. This sequence was found in a man aged 45-60 years with gastric cancer. The CDR3 amino acid sequence is: CASSLDGRGSYEQYF. The nucleotide sequence is given as TGTGCCAGCAGCTTAGACGGGAGGGGCTCCTACGAGCAGTACTTC.